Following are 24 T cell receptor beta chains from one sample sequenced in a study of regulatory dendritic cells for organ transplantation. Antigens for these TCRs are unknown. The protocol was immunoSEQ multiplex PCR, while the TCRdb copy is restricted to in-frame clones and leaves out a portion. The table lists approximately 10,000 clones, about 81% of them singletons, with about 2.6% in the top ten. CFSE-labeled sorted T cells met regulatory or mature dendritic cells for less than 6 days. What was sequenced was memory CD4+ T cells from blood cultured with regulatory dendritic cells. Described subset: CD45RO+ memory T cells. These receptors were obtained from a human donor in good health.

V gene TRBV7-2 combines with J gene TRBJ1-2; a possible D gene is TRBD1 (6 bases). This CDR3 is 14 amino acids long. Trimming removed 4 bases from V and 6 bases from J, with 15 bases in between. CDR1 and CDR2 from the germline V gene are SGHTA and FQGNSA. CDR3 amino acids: CASSSLQGRNGYTF. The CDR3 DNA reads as TGTGCCAGCAGCTCCCTCCAGGGGCGAAATGGCTACACCTTC.

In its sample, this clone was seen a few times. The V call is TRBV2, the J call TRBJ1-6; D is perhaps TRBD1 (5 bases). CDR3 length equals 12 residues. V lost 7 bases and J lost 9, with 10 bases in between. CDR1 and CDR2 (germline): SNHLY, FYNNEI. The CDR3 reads CASKGDGSPLHF. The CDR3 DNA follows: TGTGCCAGCAAAGGGGATGGTTCACCCCTCCACTTT.

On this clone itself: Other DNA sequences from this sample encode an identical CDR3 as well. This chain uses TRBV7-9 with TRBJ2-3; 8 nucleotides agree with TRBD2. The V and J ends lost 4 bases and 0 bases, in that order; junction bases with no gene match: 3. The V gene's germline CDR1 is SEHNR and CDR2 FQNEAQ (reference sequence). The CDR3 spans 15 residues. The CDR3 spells CASSSGGGSTDTQYF. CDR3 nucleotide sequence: TGTGCCAGCAGCTCCGGGGGGGGTAGCACAGATACGCAGTATTTT. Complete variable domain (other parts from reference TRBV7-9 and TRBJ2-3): DTGVSQNPRHKITKRGQNVTFRCDPISEHNRLYWYRQTLGQGPEFLTYFQNEAQLEKSRLLSDRFSAERPKGSFSTLEIQRTEQGDSAMYLCASSSGGGSTDTQYFGPGTRLTVL.

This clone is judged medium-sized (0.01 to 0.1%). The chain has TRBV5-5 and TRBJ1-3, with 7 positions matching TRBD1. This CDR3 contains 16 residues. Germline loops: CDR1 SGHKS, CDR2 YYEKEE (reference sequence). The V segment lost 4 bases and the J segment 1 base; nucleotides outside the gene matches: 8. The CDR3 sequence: CASSTGTARSGNTIYF. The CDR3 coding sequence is TGTGCCAGCAGCACAGGGACAGCCCGTTCTGGAAACACCATATATTTT.

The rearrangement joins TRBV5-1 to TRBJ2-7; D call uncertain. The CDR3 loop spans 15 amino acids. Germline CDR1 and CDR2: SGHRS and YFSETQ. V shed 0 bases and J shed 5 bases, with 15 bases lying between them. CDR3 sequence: CASSLGLGLTHEQYF. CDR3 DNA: TGCGCCAGCAGCTTGGGTCTAGGATTGACCCACGAGCAGTACTTC. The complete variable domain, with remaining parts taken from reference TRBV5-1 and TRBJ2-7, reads KAGVTQTPRYLIKTRGQQVTLSCSPISGHRSVSWYQQTPGQGLQFLFEYFSETQRNKGNFPGRFSGRQFSNSRSEMNVSTLELGDSALYLCASSLGLGLTHEQYFGPGTRLTVT.

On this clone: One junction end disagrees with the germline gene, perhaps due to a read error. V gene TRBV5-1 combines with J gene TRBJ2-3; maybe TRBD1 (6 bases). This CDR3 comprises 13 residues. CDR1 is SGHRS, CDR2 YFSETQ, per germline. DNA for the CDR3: TGTGCCAGCAGCTTGGGACAAACAGATACGCAGTATTTT. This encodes CASSLGQTDTQYF.

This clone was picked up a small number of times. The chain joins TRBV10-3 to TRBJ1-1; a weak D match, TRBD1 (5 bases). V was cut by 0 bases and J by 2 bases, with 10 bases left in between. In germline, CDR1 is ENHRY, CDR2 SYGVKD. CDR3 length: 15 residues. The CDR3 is CAISESIGANTEAFF. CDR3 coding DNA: TGTGCCATCAGTGAGTCGATTGGGGCCAACACTGAAGCTTTCTTT.

The CDR3 here is CASSPRQASPLHF. DNA of the CDR3: TGTGCCAGCTCACCGAGACAGGCATCACCCCTCCACTTT. The gene calls are TRBV18 and TRBJ1-6; D may be TRBD1 (6 bases). CDR1 and CDR2 from the germline V gene are KGHSH and LQKENI. The CDR3 length is 13 residues. V shed 3 bases and J shed 10 bases, with 10 bases lying between them.

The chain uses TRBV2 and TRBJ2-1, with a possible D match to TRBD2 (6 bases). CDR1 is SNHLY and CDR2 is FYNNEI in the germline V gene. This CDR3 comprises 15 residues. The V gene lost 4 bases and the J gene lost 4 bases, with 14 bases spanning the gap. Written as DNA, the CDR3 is TGTGCCAGCAGTGGACTAGACGAAAGGTACAATGAGCAGTTCTTC. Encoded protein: CASSGLDERYNEQFF.

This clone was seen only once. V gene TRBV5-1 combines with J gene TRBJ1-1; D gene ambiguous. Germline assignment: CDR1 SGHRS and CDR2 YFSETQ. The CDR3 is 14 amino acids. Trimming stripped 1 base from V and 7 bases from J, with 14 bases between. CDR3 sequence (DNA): TGCGCCAGCAGCTTGACACCCCCGGGTGGTGAAGCTTTCTTT. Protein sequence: CASSLTPPGGEAFF.

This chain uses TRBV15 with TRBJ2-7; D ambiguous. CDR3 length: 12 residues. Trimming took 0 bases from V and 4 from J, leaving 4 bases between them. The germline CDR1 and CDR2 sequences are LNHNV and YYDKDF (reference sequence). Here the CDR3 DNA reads TGTGCCACCAGCAGAGATCAGTACGAGCAGTACTTC. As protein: CATSRDQYEQYF.

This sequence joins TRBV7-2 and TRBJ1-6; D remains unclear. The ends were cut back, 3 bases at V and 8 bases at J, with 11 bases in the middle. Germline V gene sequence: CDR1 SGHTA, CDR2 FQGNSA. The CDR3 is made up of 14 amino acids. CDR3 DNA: TGTGCCAGCAGCTTCGCAGGCCAGGATTCACCCCTCCACTTT. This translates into CASSFAGQDSPLHF.

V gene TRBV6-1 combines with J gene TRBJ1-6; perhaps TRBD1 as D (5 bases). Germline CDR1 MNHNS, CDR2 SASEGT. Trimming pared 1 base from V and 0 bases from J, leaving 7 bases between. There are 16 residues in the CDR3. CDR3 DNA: TGTGCCAGCAGTGAAGAGGGGCGCTCCTATAATTCACCCCTCCACTTT. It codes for CASSEEGRSYNSPLHF.

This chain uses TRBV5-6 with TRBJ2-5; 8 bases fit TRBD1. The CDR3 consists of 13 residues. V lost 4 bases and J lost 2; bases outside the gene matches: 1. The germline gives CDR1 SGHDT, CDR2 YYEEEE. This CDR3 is CASSRQGQETQYF. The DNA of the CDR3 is TGTGCCAGCAGCAGACAGGGGCAAGAGACCCAGTACTTC.

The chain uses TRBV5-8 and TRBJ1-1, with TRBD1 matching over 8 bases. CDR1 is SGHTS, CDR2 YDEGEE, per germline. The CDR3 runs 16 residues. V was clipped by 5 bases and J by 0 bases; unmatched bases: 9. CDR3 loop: CASRLSTGAMNTEAFF. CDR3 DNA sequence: TGTGCCAGCAGGCTGTCGACAGGGGCAATGAACACTGAAGCTTTCTTT.

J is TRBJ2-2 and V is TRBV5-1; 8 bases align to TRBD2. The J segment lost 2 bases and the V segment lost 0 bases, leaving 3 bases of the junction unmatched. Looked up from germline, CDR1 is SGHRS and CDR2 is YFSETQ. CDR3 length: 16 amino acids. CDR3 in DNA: TGCGCCAGCAGCTTGGGACTAGCGTCCAACACCGGGGAGCTGTTTTTT. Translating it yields CASSLGLASNTGELFF.

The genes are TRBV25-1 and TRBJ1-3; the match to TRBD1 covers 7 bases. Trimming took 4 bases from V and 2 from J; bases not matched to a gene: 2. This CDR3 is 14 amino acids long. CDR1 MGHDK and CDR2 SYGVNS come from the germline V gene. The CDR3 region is CASSAGTAGNTIYF. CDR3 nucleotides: TGTGCCAGCAGTGCCGGGACAGCTGGAAACACCATATATTTT.

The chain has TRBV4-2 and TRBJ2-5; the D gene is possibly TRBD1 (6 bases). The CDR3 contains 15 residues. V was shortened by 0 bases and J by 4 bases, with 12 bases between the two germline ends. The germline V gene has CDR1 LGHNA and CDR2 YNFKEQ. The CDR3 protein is CASSQEPNRVETQYF. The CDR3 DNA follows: TGTGCCAGCAGCCAAGAACCAAACAGGGTAGAGACCCAGTACTTC.

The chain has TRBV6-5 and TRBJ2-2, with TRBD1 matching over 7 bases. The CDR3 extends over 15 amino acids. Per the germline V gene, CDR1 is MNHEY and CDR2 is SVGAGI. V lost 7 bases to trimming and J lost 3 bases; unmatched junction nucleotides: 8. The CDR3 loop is CASTNPRGYTGELFF. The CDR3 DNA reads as TGTGCCAGCACGAATCCCAGGGGGTACACCGGGGAGCTGTTTTTT.

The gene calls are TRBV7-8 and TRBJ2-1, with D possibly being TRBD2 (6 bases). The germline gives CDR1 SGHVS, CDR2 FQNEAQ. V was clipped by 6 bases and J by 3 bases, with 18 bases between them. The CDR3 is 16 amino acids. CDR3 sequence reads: CASSFRSRGNYNEQFF. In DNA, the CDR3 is TGTGCCAGCAGTTTCAGGAGCCGGGGGAACTACAATGAGCAGTTCTTC.

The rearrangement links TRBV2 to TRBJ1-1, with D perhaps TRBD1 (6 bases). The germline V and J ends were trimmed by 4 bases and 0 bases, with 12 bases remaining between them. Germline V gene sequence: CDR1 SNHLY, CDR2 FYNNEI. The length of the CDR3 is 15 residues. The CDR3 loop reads CASSGPDSLNTEAFF. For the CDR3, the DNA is TGTGCCAGCAGTGGTCCGGACAGCTTGAACACTGAAGCTTTCTTT.

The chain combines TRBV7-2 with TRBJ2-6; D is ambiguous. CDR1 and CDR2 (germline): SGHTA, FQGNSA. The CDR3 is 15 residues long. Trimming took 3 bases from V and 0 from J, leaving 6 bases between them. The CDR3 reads CASSLFSSGANVLTF. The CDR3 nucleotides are TGTGCCAGCAGCTTGTTTAGCTCTGGGGCCAACGTCCTGACTTTC.

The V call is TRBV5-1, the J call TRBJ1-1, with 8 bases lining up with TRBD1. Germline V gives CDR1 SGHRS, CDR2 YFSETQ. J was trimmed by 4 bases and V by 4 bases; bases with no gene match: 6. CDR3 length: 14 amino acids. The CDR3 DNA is TGCGCCAGCAGCCTTGACAGGGGAGGCACTGAAGCTTTCTTT. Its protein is CASSLDRGGTEAFF.

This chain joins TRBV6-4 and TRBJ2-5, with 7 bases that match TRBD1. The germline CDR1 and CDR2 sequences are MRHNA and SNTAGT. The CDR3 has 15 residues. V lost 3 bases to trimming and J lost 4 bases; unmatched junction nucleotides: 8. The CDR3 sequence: CASSEWGQMGETQYF. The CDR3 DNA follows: TGTGCCAGCAGTGAATGGGGACAGATGGGAGAGACCCAGTACTTC.